This TCR beta chain originates from a study of cytomegalovirus exposure and HLA in healthy donors. The length of the CDR3 is 14 residues. The V gene end was trimmed by 4 bases and the J gene end by 4 bases; junction bases not matched to a gene: 1. The germline CDR1 and CDR2 sequences are SEHNR and FQNEAQ (reference sequence). Primers: 60 Vbeta forward and 13 Jbeta reverse. TCRdb keeps only in-frame clones here, not all; method: immunoSEQ multiplex PCR. Of 75,000 to 100,000 clones listed, more than 70% are singletons. A remark on this clone: Antigen: not known.

Overall study findings and caveats: In a later analysis, TCR association rates varied by HLA locus: DRB1 most, HLA-C fewest. Cytomegalovirus association was listed for approximately 150 TCR beta chains. A later analysis linked a missense variant in DCLRE1C to the trimming of TCR beta V and J genes.

The source material was PBMCs. The origin of this receptor is a woman in her fifties or sixties in good health and CMV-seropositive. The chain employs TRBV7-9 and TRBJ2-7, with TRBD2 identical over 13 bases. The CDR3 DNA is TGTGCCAGCAGCTGGACTAGCGGGAGTTACGAGCAGTACTTC. Its protein is CASSWTSGSYEQYF.